These 23 T cell receptor beta chains were sequenced from one sample in a study of patients and donors after allogeneic stem cell transplantation. TCRdb processed the RT-PCR reads anew with MiXCR; each CDR3 protein has one entry. The sample has about 100,000 distinct CDR3 sequences, roughly 35% seen once. The specimen was blood, either unsorted or a sorted T cell fraction (not recorded which). The receptor source for this set is a human donor who was either an allogeneic HSCT recipient or a stem cell or donor lymphocyte infusion donor (not recorded which). It is not recorded whose cells these are; they may come from a transplant donor.

There are a few counts of this clonotype. The J gene is TRBJ1-3, the V gene TRBV25-1; no firm D call. The CDR3 has 11 residues. V was shortened by 8 bases and J by 0 bases, with 2 bases between the two germline ends. CDR1 and CDR2 from the germline V gene are MGHDK and SYGVNS. The CDR3: CASFSGNTIYF. The CDR3 nucleotides are TGTGCCAGCTTCTCTGGAAACACCATATATTTT.

V is TRBV29-1 and J is TRBJ1-1; possibly TRBD1 for D (6 bases). The V and J ends lost 5 bases and 1 base respectively, with 14 bases between them. The CDR3 has 14 amino acids. CDR1 is SQVTM and CDR2 is ANQGSEA in the germline V gene. The CDR3 spells CSVRGGRTNTEAFF. For the CDR3, the DNA is TGCAGCGTTCGGGGGGGCAGGACGAACACTGAAGCTTTCTTT.

This clonotype occurred a few times. This rearrangement joins TRBV28 to TRBJ2-5; tentative D call: TRBD2 (6 bases). Germline CDR1 MDHEN, CDR2 SYDVKM. The CDR3 runs 13 residues. Trimming took 1 base from V and 4 from J, leaving 7 bases between them. The DNA for the CDR3 is TGTGCCAGCAGTTTATTGGGGGGAGAGACCCAGTACTTC. Translated, it gives CASSLLGGETQYF.

The chain employs TRBV20-1 and TRBJ2-3, with 10 positions matching TRBD2. The CDR3 is 16 residues long. With V trimmed by 1 base and J by 3 bases, 7 bases remained unmatched. Looked up from germline, CDR1 is DFQATT and CDR2 is SNEGSKA (reference sequence). This CDR3 is CSARAPAGGRTDTQYF. Here the CDR3 DNA reads TGCAGTGCTAGAGCCCCAGCGGGAGGGCGAACAGATACGCAGTATTTT.

This clonotype came up a few times. The V and J genes are TRBV4-3 and TRBJ2-1, with 7 bases fitting TRBD1. Trimming cost V 3 bases and J 2 bases; bases outside gene matches: 4. Germline V gives CDR1 LGHNA, CDR2 YSLEER. This CDR3 has 15 amino acids. CDR3 nucleotide sequence: TGCGCCAGCAGCCACCGGGACAGTCCCTACAATGAGCAGTTCTTC. Protein product: CASSHRDSPYNEQFF.

This clonotype was counted a few times. V and J are TRBV6-5 and TRBJ1-1, with D perhaps TRBD1 (5 bases). The germline V gene has CDR1 MNHEY and CDR2 SVGAGI. This CDR3 is built from 16 residues. V was trimmed by 4 bases and J by 6 bases, leaving 21 bases between them. In DNA, the CDR3 is TGTGCCAGCAGTTCTCGGGGAGGGGTGATAAACGCTGAAGCTTTCTTT. The encoded protein is CASSSRGGVINAEAFF.

The chain employs TRBV4-2 and TRBJ2-3, with D possibly matching TRBD2 (5 bases). V was pared by 3 bases and J by 2 bases, with 12 bases between. This CDR3 is 15 amino acids long. CDR1 and CDR2 from the germline V gene are LGHNA and YNFKEQ. The CDR3, as DNA: TGTGCCAGCAGCCAGATGTCGACTAACACAGATACGCAGTATTTT. Translation: CASSQMSTNTDTQYF.

This clonotype was observed a handful of times. The chain couples TRBV5-1 to TRBJ1-6, with no clear D. The germline V and J ends were trimmed by 0 bases and 10 bases, with 11 bases remaining between them. Germline V lookup: CDR1 SGHRS, CDR2 YFSETQ. This CDR3 region has 14 residues. This CDR3 reads CASSLDGEGSPLHF. Written as DNA, the CDR3 is TGCGCCAGCAGCTTGGACGGGGAAGGCTCACCCCTCCACTTT.

The chain carries TRBV24-1 and TRBJ2-2, with D possibly being TRBD1 (6 bases). CDR3 length equals 15 residues. V shed 3 bases and J shed 4 bases, with 11 bases lying between them. CDR1 and CDR2 (germline): KGHDR, SFDVKD. CDR3 coding DNA: TGTGCCACCAGTGATACTACAGGGCCCACCGGGGAGCTGTTTTTT. This sequence encodes CATSDTTGPTGELFF.

The genes are TRBV6-6 and TRBJ1-4, with no clear D. V dropped 6 bases and J dropped 1 base, with 9 bases sitting between them. This CDR3 spans 14 amino acids. Germline CDR1 and CDR2: MNHNY and SVGAGI (reference sequence). The CDR3 DNA follows: TGTGCCAGCAGCCTGGACGGAACTAATGAAAAACTGTTTTTT. This gives the protein CASSLDGTNEKLFF.

The chain carries TRBV6-2 or TRBV6-3 and TRBJ2-1; 8 nucleotides agree with TRBD2. Germline CDR1 MNHEY, CDR2 SVGEGT. This CDR3 spans 16 amino acids. V was clipped by 4 bases and J by 7 bases; unmatched bases: 12. The CDR3 DNA reads as TGTGCCAGCAGTTTAGAAGCGGGAGCCCCGGGGAATGAGCAGTTCTTC. Protein sequence: CASSLEAGAPGNEQFF.

This sequence joins TRBV12-3 or TRBV12-4 and TRBJ2-5; perhaps D is TRBD1 or TRBD2 (5 bases each). V was cut by 3 bases and J by 0 bases, with 8 bases left in between. CDR3 length equals 14 residues. The DNA of the CDR3 is TGTGCCAGCAGTTTGGGACGGAACCAAGAGACCCAGTACTTC. It is translated as CASSLGRNQETQYF.

The chain recombines TRBV7-8 with TRBJ2-2, with 7 bases aligning to TRBD2. CDR1 is SGHVS, CDR2 FQNEAQ, per germline. The CDR3 covers 14 residues. V dropped 4 bases and J dropped 5; count of bases not matched to a gene: 4. The CDR3 DNA is TGTGCCAGCAGCTGGCAGGGAGGGACCGGGGAGCTGTTTTTT. Amino acids: CASSWQGGTGELFF.

V and J are TRBV15 and TRBJ2-7; D gene ambiguous. Germline-derived CDR1 and CDR2 are LNHNV and YYDKDF (reference sequence). Trimming stripped 7 bases from V and 5 bases from J, with 6 bases between. The CDR3 covers 10 residues. CDR3 coding DNA: TGTGCCACCAAAACCCACGAGCAGTACTTC. As protein: CATKTHEQYF.

The CDR3 coding sequence is TGTGCCAGCAGCCACGCCAGGGGAAGCAATCAGCCCCAGCATTTT. Translation: CASSHARGSNQPQHF. The rearrangement uses TRBV6-6 and TRBJ1-5, with D perhaps matching TRBD1 (6 bases). Trimming cost V 6 bases and J 1 base, with 13 bases left between them. CDR3 length equals 15 residues. Germline V gene lookup returns CDR1 MNHNY and CDR2 SVGAGI (reference sequence).

This clonotype was detected only once. The J gene is TRBJ1-5, the V gene TRBV7-8; a weak D match, TRBD1 (6 bases). This CDR3 contains 18 residues. V lost 2 bases to trimming and J lost 1 base, with 18 bases between them. In germline, CDR1 is SGHVS, CDR2 FQNEAQ. The CDR3 DNA follows: TGTGCCAGCAGCTTACTCCCCCCGGCGGGGGCGAGCAATCAGCCCCAGCATTTT. It translates to CASSLLPPAGASNQPQHF.

CDR3: CASSEIFGPAGEAFF. CDR3 nucleotide sequence: TGTGCCAGCAGTGAAATTTTCGGGCCCGCGGGTGAAGCTTTCTTT. V usage is TRBV6-1 and J usage is TRBJ1-1; no firm D call. The germline gives CDR1 MNHNS, CDR2 SASEGT. The V and J ends lost 2 bases and 7 bases respectively, with 17 bases between them. The CDR3 has 15 amino acids.

The CDR3 sequence: CASSLIHARDTEAFF. DNA for the CDR3: TGTGCCAGCAGCTTAATACACGCGAGGGACACTGAAGCTTTCTTT. This chain joins TRBV7-2 and TRBJ1-1; D remains unclear. The CDR3 contains 15 residues. The V gene's germline CDR1 is SGHTA and CDR2 FQGNSA. With 2 bases removed from V and 3 bases from J, the gap between germline ends came to 13 bases.

This clonotype was seen only a few times. The chain combines TRBV27 with TRBJ1-6; D is perhaps TRBD1 (6 bases). Germline V CDR1 and CDR2: MNHEY, SMNVEV (reference sequence). The CDR3 has 15 amino acids. V lost 5 bases to trimming and J lost 3 bases, with 11 bases between them. Written as DNA, the CDR3 is TGTGCCAGCAGTGCCTTGGACAGCTATAATTCACCCCTCCACTTT. Its protein product is CASSALDSYNSPLHF.

The table lists this clonotype with a few counts. The chain carries TRBV29-1 and TRBJ1-2; 9 bases fit TRBD1. V gave up 6 bases and J gave up 4 bases; unmatched junction bases: 6. The V gene's germline CDR1 is SQVTM and CDR2 ANQGSEA. The CDR3 sequence is 13 residues long. The CDR3 DNA reads TGCAGCGTCCCCGGGACAGGGCCCTATGGCTACACCTTC. It yields the protein CSVPGTGPYGYTF.

The chain couples TRBV12-3 or TRBV12-4 to TRBJ2-2; no definite D call. The CDR3 is made up of 12 amino acids. The germline V and J ends were trimmed by 3 bases and 8 bases, with 7 bases remaining between them. DNA for the CDR3: TGTGCCAGCAGTTTGGTAGAGGGGGAGCTGTTTTTT. This encodes CASSLVEGELFF.

This clonotype has just a few counts. The chain joins TRBV29-1 to TRBJ2-2, with a possible D match to TRBD2 (5 bases). Germline loops: CDR1 SQVTM, CDR2 ANQGSEA. V lost 3 bases and J lost 6, with 11 bases in between. The CDR3 has 13 amino acids. CDR3 region: CSVDPTRSGELFF. As DNA, the CDR3 is TGCAGCGTTGACCCCACTAGGTCCGGGGAGCTGTTTTTT.

In this sample, this clonotype turned up once. V is TRBV27 and J is TRBJ2-3, with 13 positions matching TRBD2. The CDR3 spans 14 residues. The V and J ends lost 6 bases and 9 bases, in that order; junction bases with no gene match: 6. The germline V gene has CDR1 MNHEY and CDR2 SMNVEV (reference sequence). CDR3: CASRWTSGSVTQYF. In DNA, the CDR3 is TGTGCCAGCAGATGGACTAGCGGGAGCGTGACGCAGTATTTT.